Described below is a single T cell receptor beta chain sequence and its context. In this sample, this clonotype turned up many times. Its antigen target is currently unknown. No base-level quality is on record; no much larger clone is a single base apart. Graves' hyperthyroidism was defined as stable when no progression to ophthalmopathy occurred over 18 months of follow-up. Hyperthyroidism patients were aged 18 to 65 years and newly diagnosed, with disease duration of less than 2 months. Exclusion was applied to patients with uncontrolled infections, other autoimmune diseases, pregnancy or lactation. Diagnoses were established on the basis of clinical symptoms, serum thyroxine and TRAb, thyroid ultrasound, and orbital computed tomography. Ficoll-Paque density gradient centrifugation was used to isolate PBMCs from about 9.4 ml of fresh peripheral blood. Total RNA was extracted using Trizol reagent, and RNA quality was assessed on an Agilent 2100 Bioanalyzer.

This record comes from a study of T cells in Graves' hyperthyroidism and ophthalmopathy (dated by TCRdb to the late 2010s). Regarding the complete study: Peripheral blood was sampled at the time of initial diagnosis, prior to any treatment. To identify TCR V-J signatures that set the groups apart, the researchers used a discovery cohort of about a hundred patients, made up of 43 with Graves' ophthalmopathy and about 55 with stable Graves' hyperthyroidism. The paper describes TCR Vbeta CDR3 sequencing of 140 or so peripheral blood samples, made up of roughly 45 ophthalmopathy patients, some 80 hyperthyroidism patients and 17 progressor patients. Once sampling was done, hyperthyroidism patients were given methimazole at a starting dose of 30 mg daily, whereas ophthalmopathy patients were given high-dose intravenous methylprednisolone. Prospective prediction of ophthalmopathy was tested in an independent validation cohort consisting of roughly 20 hyperthyroidism patients and around 17 patients who later progressed to ophthalmopathy. The approximately 98 discovery patients were randomly divided into training and test sets at a 7:3 ratio. The study also compared thyroid tissue and blood T-cell repertoires from five or six Graves' hyperthyroidism patients. Points the paper makes about the study in general: In validation, progression to ophthalmopathy was predicted by the model with around 70% sensitivity and roughly 72% specificity, a median of approximately 6.5 months before onset. Most expanded thyroid clonotypes (frequency above 0.001) were also detected in blood, suggesting blood repertoires may reflect thyroid immune responses. A model built on a 13 V-J signature distinguished ophthalmopathy from stable hyperthyroidism, reaching 85% to 90% sensitivity and around 81% specificity in cross-validation and 80%/75% in testing. No statistical method was used to set the sample size in advance, and investigators knew the group allocation.

After removal of 7 bases from V and 0 bases from J, the junction retains 8 bases not matched to a gene. The germline V gene yields ENHRY for CDR1 and SYGVKD for CDR2. The CDR3 spans 16 residues, from the cysteine through the phenylalanine. The sequence is cut down to CDR3 DNA, 48 bases in frame from base 1. The TCR beta CDR3 regions were amplified from RNA transcripts. For the first round of RT-PCR on the TCR CDR3, the HTBI primer set was used together with the Qiagen OneStep RT-PCR kit. The libraries were constructed in a second round of multiplex PCR and then size-selected and purified. Paired-end sequencing of the libraries was performed with 100 bp reads on an Illumina HiSeq2000. Per the authors' processing: SOAPnuke was used to process the raw data, throwing out any read that contained adapters or uncalled bases, had a mean Phred below 15, or lacked an exact constant-primer or identifier match. High-quality paired reads were merged with COPE v1.2.5, and unique nucleotide sequences were defined as clonotypes. MiTCR v1.1 was used to align clonotypes to the IMGT TRBV, TRBD and TRBJ reference segments. The analysis was restricted to V-J combinations with a frequency above 0.0001, which together covered roughly 99% of the repertoires. A TCS score was defined as the ratio of F50 (clonal expansion) to E x V (chaos), with BLOSUM62-based TCRdist applied between CDR3 peptides within each V-J. Welch's t-statistics and random forest reduced around 550 V-J features to roughly 13, which were used in a naive Bayes classifier (R e1071). The public reads were reprocessed in TCRdb via fastp at Q25 and MiXCR, keeping in-frame beta chains. Each entry is one CDR3 protein sequence, shown with its most common DNA and genes. The V and J calls shown here were made by TCRdb, not taken from the authors' results. The sample table contains around 420,000 distinct CDR3 sequences; only one count was recorded for 15% to 19% of them. The ten largest make up 7.7% of the sample.

The chain links TRBV10-3 with TRBJ2-2; 7 junctional bases match TRBD1. The material sequenced was blood. The TCR comes from a young woman with Graves' hyperthyroidism. The DNA sequence reads TGTGCCATCACGCAAACTACAGGGGCGAACACCGGGGAGCTGTTTTTT. Its translation reads: CAITQTTGANTGELFF.